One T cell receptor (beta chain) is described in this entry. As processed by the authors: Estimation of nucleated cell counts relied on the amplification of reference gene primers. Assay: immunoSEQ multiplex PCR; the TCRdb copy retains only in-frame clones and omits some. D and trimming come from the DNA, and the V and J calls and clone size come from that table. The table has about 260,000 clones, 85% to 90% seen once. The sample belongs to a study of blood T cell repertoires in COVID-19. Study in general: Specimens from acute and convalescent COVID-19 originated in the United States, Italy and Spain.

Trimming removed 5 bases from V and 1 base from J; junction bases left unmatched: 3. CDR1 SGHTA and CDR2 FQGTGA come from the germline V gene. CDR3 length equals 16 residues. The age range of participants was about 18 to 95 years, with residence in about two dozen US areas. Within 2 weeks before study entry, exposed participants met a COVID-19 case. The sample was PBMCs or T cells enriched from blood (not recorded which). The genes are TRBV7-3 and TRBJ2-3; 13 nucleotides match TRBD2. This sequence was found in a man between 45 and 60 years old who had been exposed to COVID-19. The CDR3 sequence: CASSTGLAGRTDTQYF. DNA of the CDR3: TGTGCCAGCAGCACGGGACTAGCGGGGCGCACAGATACGCAGTATTTT.